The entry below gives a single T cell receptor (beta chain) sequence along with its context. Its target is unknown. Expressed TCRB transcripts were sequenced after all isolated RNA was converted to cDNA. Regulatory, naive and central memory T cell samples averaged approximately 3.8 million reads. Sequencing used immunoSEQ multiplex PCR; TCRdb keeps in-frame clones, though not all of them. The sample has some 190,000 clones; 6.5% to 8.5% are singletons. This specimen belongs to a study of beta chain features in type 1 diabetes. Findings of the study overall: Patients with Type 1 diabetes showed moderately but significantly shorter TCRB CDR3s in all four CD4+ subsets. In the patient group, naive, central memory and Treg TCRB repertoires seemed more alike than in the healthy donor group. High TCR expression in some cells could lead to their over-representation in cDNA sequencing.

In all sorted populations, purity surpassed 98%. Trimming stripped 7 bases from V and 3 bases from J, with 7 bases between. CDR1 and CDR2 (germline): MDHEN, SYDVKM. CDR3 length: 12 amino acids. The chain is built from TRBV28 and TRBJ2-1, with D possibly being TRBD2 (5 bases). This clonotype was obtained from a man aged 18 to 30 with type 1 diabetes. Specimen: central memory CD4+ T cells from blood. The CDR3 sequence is CASTLGYNEQFF. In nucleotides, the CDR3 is TGTGCCAGCACACTAGGCTACAATGAGCAGTTCTTC. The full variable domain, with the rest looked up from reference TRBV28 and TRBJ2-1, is DVKVTQSSRYLVKRTGEKVFLECVQDMDHENMFWYRQDPGLGLRLIYFSYDVKMKEKGDIPEGYSVSREKKERFSLILESASTNQTSMYLCASTLGYNEQFFGPGTRLTVL.